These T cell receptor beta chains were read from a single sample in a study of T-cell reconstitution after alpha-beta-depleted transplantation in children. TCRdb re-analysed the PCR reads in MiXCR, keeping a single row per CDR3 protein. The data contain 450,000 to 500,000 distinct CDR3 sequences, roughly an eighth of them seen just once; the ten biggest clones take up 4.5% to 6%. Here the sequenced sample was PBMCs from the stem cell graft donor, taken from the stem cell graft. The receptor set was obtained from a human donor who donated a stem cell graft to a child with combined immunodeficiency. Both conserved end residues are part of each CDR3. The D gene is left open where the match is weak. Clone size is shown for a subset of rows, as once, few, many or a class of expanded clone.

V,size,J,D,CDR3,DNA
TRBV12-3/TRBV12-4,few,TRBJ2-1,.,CASSPSRANEQFF,TGTGCCAGCAGCCCTTCCCGCGCTAATGAGCAGTTCTTC
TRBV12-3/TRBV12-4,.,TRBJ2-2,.,CASSLQQGSGELFF,TGTGCCAGCAGTTTGCAACAGGGCTCCGGGGAGCTGTTTTTT
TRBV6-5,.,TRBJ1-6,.,CASSYSIRGNSPLHF,TGTGCCAGCAGTTACTCGATTAGGGGTAATTCACCCCTCCACTTT
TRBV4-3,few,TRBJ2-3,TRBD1,CASSQGRTGVADTQYF,TGCGCCAGCAGCCAAGGACGAACAGGGGTCGCAGATACGCAGTATTTT
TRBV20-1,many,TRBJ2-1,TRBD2,CSAWTSGSHFSYNEQFF,TGCAGTGCTTGGACTAGCGGGAGCCATTTCTCCTACAATGAGCAGTTCTTC
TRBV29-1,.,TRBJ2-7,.,CSVGAGTGYEQYF,TGCAGCGTTGGAGCTGGGACGGGTTACGAGCAGTACTTC
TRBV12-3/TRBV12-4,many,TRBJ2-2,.,CASSSVAGELFF,TGTGCCAGCAGTTCAGTTGCCGGGGAGCTGTTTTTT
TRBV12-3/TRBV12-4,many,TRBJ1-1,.,CASTQGTFMNTEAFF,TGTGCCAGCACTCAGGGGACCTTTATGAACACTGAAGCTTTCTTT
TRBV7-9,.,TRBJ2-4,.,CASSSGLYLAKNIQYF,TGTGCCAGCAGCTCGGGGCTTTATCTAGCCAAAAACATTCAGTACTTC
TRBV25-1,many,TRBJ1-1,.,CASSGWGRANTEAFF,TGTGCCAGCAGTGGATGGGGCAGGGCGAACACTGAAGCTTTCTTT
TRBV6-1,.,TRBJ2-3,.,CASRRVASDTDTQYF,TGTGCCAGTCGCCGCGTAGCGTCTGACACAGATACGCAGTATTTT
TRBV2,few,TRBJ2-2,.,CASSTSGTLVAGELFF,TGTGCCAGCAGTACTTCCGGGACCCTGGTGGCCGGGGAGCTGTTTTTT
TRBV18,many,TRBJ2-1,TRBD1,CASSPNALQGYYDEQFF,TGTGCCAGCTCACCGAACGCATTACAGGGGTACTACGATGAGCAGTTCTTC
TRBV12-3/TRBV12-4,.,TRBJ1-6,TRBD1,CASSSTGNYNSPLHF,TGTGCCAGCAGTTCGACAGGGAACTATAATTCACCCCTCCACTTT
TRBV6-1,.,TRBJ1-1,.,CASSAAGAGNTEAFF,TGTGCCAGCAGTGCAGCAGGGGCTGGGAACACTGAAGCTTTCTTT
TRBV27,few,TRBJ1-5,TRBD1,CASSSRNTGGDQPQHF,TGTGCCAGCAGTAGCCGTAATACAGGGGGAGATCAGCCCCAGCATTTT
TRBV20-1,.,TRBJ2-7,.,CSASRGVVHEQYF,TGCAGTGCTAGCCGCGGGGTCGTCCACGAGCAGTACTTC
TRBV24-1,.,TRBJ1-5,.,CATSSERGNQPQHF,TGTGCCACCTCCTCAGAACGAGGGAATCAGCCCCAGCATTTT
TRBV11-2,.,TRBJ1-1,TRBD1,CASSSDGQGRMNTEAFF,TGTGCCAGCAGCTCTGACGGACAGGGGAGAATGAACACTGAAGCTTTCTTT
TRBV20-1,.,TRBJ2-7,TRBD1,CSATPRDRTSYEQYF,TGCAGTGCTACACCTCGGGACAGGACTTCCTACGAGCAGTACTTC
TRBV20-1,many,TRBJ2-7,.,CSARDRSGPYEQYF,TGCAGTGCTAGAGATAGGTCGGGCCCCTACGAGCAGTACTTC
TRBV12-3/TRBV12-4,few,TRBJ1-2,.,CASSFGQGRHGYTF,TGTGCCAGCAGTTTCGGGCAGGGGAGACATGGCTACACCTTC
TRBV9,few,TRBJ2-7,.,CASSVGGFSYEQYF,TGTGCCAGCAGCGTAGGAGGGTTCTCCTACGAGCAGTACTTC
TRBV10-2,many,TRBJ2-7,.,CASSDYTYEQYF,TGCGCCAGCAGTGATTACACCTACGAGCAGTACTTC
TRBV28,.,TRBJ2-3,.,CASRSNYVGASTDTQYF,TGTGCCAGCCGATCCAACTATGTAGGGGCTAGCACAGATACGCAGTATTTT
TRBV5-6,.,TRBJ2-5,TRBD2,CASSLGSAGETQYF,TGTGCCAGCAGCTTGGGCTCAGCGGGGGAGACCCAGTACTTC
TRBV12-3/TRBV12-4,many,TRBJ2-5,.,CASSLQGRLETQYF,TGTGCCAGCAGTTTGCAGGGGAGACTAGAGACCCAGTACTTC
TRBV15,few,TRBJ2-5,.,CATSSLVGGQETQYF,TGTGCCACCAGCTCCCTGGTTGGTGGGCAAGAGACCCAGTACTTC
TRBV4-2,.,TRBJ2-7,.,CAMGPREEQYF,TGTGCCATGGGCCCAAGGGAAGAGCAGTACTTC
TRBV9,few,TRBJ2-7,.,CASSVAGSVHYEQYF,TGTGCCAGCAGCGTAGCAGGTAGCGTCCACTACGAGCAGTACTTC
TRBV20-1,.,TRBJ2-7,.,CSASRRSSYEQYF,TGCAGTGCTTCTCGAAGGAGCTCCTACGAGCAGTACTTC
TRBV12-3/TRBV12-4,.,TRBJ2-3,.,CASSSTRWGAGAPDTQYF,TGTGCCAGCAGTTCCACGCGTTGGGGGGCGGGGGCCCCAGATACGCAGTATTTT
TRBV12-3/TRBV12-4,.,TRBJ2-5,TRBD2,CASSGTGGLRETQYF,TGTGCCAGCAGTGGAACGGGAGGTCTCCGGGAGACCCAGTACTTC
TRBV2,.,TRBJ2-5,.,CASSESGVRGTQYF,TGTGCCAGCAGTGAGTCCGGGGTCCGGGGGACCCAGTACTTC
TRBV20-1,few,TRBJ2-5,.,CSASQVSLTQYF,TGCAGTGCTAGCCAGGTCTCACTGACCCAGTACTTC
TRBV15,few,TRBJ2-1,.,CATSRLITYNEQFF,TGTGCCACCAGCAGACTTATAACCTACAATGAGCAGTTCTTC
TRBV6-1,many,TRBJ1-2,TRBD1,CASSEIGQGAGYGYTF,TGTGCCAGCAGTGAAATCGGACAGGGAGCGGGCTATGGCTACACCTTC
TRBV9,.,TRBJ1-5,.,CASSVASGQPQHF,TGTGCCAGCAGCGTAGCTTCCGGTCAGCCCCAGCATTTT
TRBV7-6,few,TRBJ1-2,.,CASSPLGEAGYGYTF,TGTGCCAGCAGCCCCCTAGGTGAAGCTGGCTATGGCTACACCTTC
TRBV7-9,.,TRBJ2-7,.,CASSLTRVGLKYF,TGTGCCAGCAGCCTGACGAGGGTTGGACTCAAGTACTTC